This TCR beta chain comes out of a study of cytomegalovirus exposure and HLA in healthy donors. Findings and limits, study-wide: Most sequenced TCRs were rare (though some public TCRs occurred in many donors). Most of the TCR beta V segments (in an earlier analysis) were productive either about 87% or about 30% of the time. Common viral pathogens (according to a later analysis) appeared linked to several of the most significant clusters. Reported performance of the classifier showed diagnosis of cytomegalovirus status with high specificity and sensitivity.

Of note for this clone: Its antigen is not identified.

The CDR3 spans 15 residues. The germline gives CDR1 MNHNY, CDR2 SVGAGI (reference sequence). With 0 bases clipped from V and 6 bases from J, the junction kept 4 bases outside the gene matches. The primer mix had 60 Vbeta and 13 Jbeta primers. Using immunoSEQ multiplex PCR, the repertoire was profiled, and TCRdb retains in-frame clones only, with some absent. The repertoire has some 140,000 clones, 75% to 85% of them found once; the top ten carry roughly 1.3%. The sequencing input was PBMCs. The source of this sequence is a middle-aged woman in good health and CMV-seronegative. The J gene is TRBJ1-5, the V gene TRBV6-6, with 8 bases lining up with TRBD1. CDR3 DNA sequence: TGTGCCAGCAGTTACTCGACAGGGGAGGGTCAGCCCCAGCATTTT. Translated: CASSYSTGEGQPQHF.